The 9 T cell receptor beta chains given below trace back to one sample, sequenced in a study of blood T cell repertoires in COVID-19. Method: immunoSEQ multiplex PCR; TCRdb's copy keeps in-frame clones and lacks some. The repertoire consists of 60,000 to 75,000 clones, with 80% to 90% occurring once and the leading ten covering about 6.6%. Sequenced sample: peripheral blood. Receptors were obtained from a man in his fifties with active COVID-19.

V is TRBV18 and J is TRBJ2-7; TRBD1 agrees at 7 bases. Losses at the gene ends were 6 bases for V and 9 bases for J; bases not matched to a gene: 17. The CDR3 consists of 15 residues. CDR1 is KGHSH, CDR2 LQKENI, per germline. The CDR3 region has the DNA TGTGCCAGCTCGCTTACCCGGGACAGCTCCCTGGGGCAGTACTTC. Translating gives CASSLTRDSSLGQYF.

The chain joins TRBV6-6 to TRBJ2-7; TRBD1 agrees at 9 bases. This CDR3 comprises 14 residues. Unmatched junction bases numbered 3, after V lost 2 bases and J lost 4 bases. The germline CDR1 and CDR2 sequences are MNHNY and SVGAGI (reference sequence). The CDR3 is CASSYPGQGYEQYF. For the CDR3, the DNA is TGTGCCAGCAGTTACCCGGGACAGGGTTACGAGCAGTACTTC.

V gene TRBV27 combines with J gene TRBJ1-1, with a possible D match to TRBD1 (6 bases). In germline, CDR1 is MNHEY, CDR2 SMNVEV (reference sequence). This CDR3 comprises 15 residues. The germline V and J ends were trimmed by 2 bases and 1 base, with 11 bases remaining between them. The CDR3 spells CASSLRRQANTEAFF. The DNA for the CDR3 is TGTGCCAGCAGTTTACGTAGACAGGCGAACACTGAAGCTTTCTTT.

Notes on this clone: The conserved phenylalanine or tryptophan is not found at the CDR3 terminus, so this likely reflects a read error. It is unclear where the CDR3 begins or ends on the DNA, so no DNA is shown, and the CDR3 is as TCRdb lists it. The gene calls are TRBV6-5 and TRBJ2-3; the DNA was not used to check the table's D call, TRBD1. Per germline, CDR1 MNHEY and CDR2 SVGAGI. The CDR3 contains 14 residues when both ends are counted. The CDR3 protein is CASSWDRSTDTQYL.

V and J are TRBV7-2 and TRBJ2-2; D possibly corresponds to TRBD2 (6 bases). The germline CDR1 and CDR2 sequences are SGHTA and FQGNSA. Trimming cost V 1 base and J 2 bases, with 11 bases left between them. The CDR3 covers 16 residues. CDR3 nucleotide sequence: TGTGCCAGCAGCTTAGTCGGTAGCGGAAACACCGGGGAGCTGTTTTTT. It yields the protein CASSLVGSGNTGELFF.

The chain recombines TRBV4-2 with TRBJ2-1, with D uncertain. The CDR3 sequence is 15 residues long. Germline V gives CDR1 LGHNA, CDR2 YNFKEQ. V lost 0 bases, J lost 9 bases, and 15 bases lay in between. CDR3 coding DNA: TGTGCCAGCAGCCAAGATCGAGGTAACTCGGGTGAGCAGTTCTTC. Its translation is CASSQDRGNSGEQFF.

This chain uses TRBV4-2 with TRBJ1-5; possibly TRBD1 for D (6 bases). The V end lost 1 base, the J end lost 3 bases, and 7 bases lay between the germline ends. Germline-derived CDR1 and CDR2 are LGHNA and YNFKEQ. CDR3 length: 14 amino acids. The CDR3 DNA reads as TGTGCCAGCAGCCAAGGGACAGACAATCAGCCCCAGCATTTT. This sequence encodes CASSQGTDNQPQHF.

The chain's CDR3 is CASSTDRENREKLFF. For the CDR3, the DNA is TGTGCCAGCAGTACGGACAGGGAAAATCGTGAAAAACTGTTTTTT. The chain joins TRBV28 to TRBJ1-4; TRBD1 matches at 8 bases. Trimming at V came to 5 bases and at J to 7 bases, leaving 9 bases not matched to a gene. This CDR3 comprises 15 residues. Germline lookup yields CDR1 MDHEN and CDR2 SYDVKM.

The V and J genes are TRBV5-5 and TRBJ2-7; D is uncertain. The CDR3 sequence is 15 residues long. The germline V and J ends were trimmed by 1 base and 0 bases, with 11 bases remaining between them. Per the germline V gene, CDR1 is SGHKS and CDR2 is YYEKEE (reference sequence). As DNA, the CDR3 is TGTGCCAGCAGCTTGCAAGACTTTAGCTCCTACGAGCAGTACTTC. It specifies CASSLQDFSSYEQYF.